This T cell receptor (beta chain) was sequenced for a study of OX40 agonist ivuxolimab in advanced cancers. Looking at the study overall: Under the entry rules, prior anti-PD-1, anti-PD-L1 or anti-CTLA-4 therapy was allowed, and about 40% had some. The study, taken as a whole, reports: The study observed clonal expansion of CD4+ and CD8+ blood T cells by week 6 at 0.1 to 3.0 mg/kg. Clonal expansion among partial responders at 0.1-3.0 mg/kg ranked near the lowest.

Of note for this clone: Antigen specificity is unknown.

Profiling relied on immunoSEQ multiplex PCR, and the TCRdb table lists in-frame clones only, not all of them. This table has around 50,000 clones, 75% to 90% appearing once. The sequence came from an adult with an advanced solid tumor such as melanoma, head and neck, liver or kidney cancer. Sequenced here: CD4+ or CD8+ T cells sorted from blood, sampled in a trial of the OX40 agonist ivuxolimab.

The CDR3: CASSRGLAETDTQYF. The CDR3 DNA is TGTGCCAGCAGCCGGGGACTAGCGGAGACAGATACGCAGTATTTT. This chain links TRBV6-1 with TRBJ2-3; TRBD2 aligns across 11 bases. This CDR3 has 15 residues. CDR1 and CDR2 from the germline V gene are MNHNS and SASEGT. With 6 bases clipped from V and 3 bases from J, the junction kept 5 bases outside the gene matches.